Below are 13 T cell receptor beta chains sequenced from a single sample in a study of shared clonotypes between healthy human individuals. TCRdb's table, derived via immunoSEQ multiplex PCR, lists solely in-frame clones and lacks some. The data contain a few million clones, just under 95% of them singletons. Naive CD8 cells, CD45RO-negative and positively selected for CCR7, excluded terminally differentiated effector memory CD45RA+ cells. The sample was naive CD8+ T cells from PBMCs. These receptors were taken from a man aged 18-30 years in good health. Some clones in this sample may be carry-over from other donors' samples.

The J gene is TRBJ2-7, the V gene TRBV30; D unresolved. The CDR3 is 15 residues long. CDR1 is GTSNPN and CDR2 is SVGIG in the germline V gene (reference sequence). V lost 2 bases and J lost 3, with 17 bases in between. The CDR3 region has the DNA TGTGCCTGGAGTCCCTTTGTGGGCGGATACTACGAGCAGTACTTC. Translation: CAWSPFVGGYYEQYF.

This clone was observed once. The chain recombines TRBV6-5 with TRBJ2-7; D unresolved. CDR1 is MNHEY and CDR2 is SVGAGI in the germline V gene. The V and J ends lost 0 bases and 3 bases respectively, with 3 bases between them. The CDR3 sequence is 12 residues long. CDR3 residues: CASSYSSYEQYF. CDR3 coding DNA: TGTGCCAGCAGTTACTCGAGCTACGAGCAGTACTTC.

The chain employs TRBV14 and TRBJ2-1; 8 nucleotides line up with TRBD2. CDR3 size: 16 residues. J was trimmed by 2 bases and V by 4 bases; bases with no gene match: 7. The germline V gene has CDR1 SGHDN and CDR2 FVKESK. The CDR3 coding sequence is TGTGCCAGCAGCCCCTTCGCGGGAGGACCCTACAATGAGCAGTTCTTC. Translated: CASSPFAGGPYNEQFF.

This chain joins TRBV10-3 and TRBJ2-1; D assignment may be TRBD1 or TRBD2 (5 bases each). The CDR3 totals 16 residues. Germline V CDR1 and CDR2: ENHRY, SYGVKD. The V end lost 4 bases, the J end lost 7 bases, and 20 bases lay between the germline ends. The CDR3 DNA follows: TGTGCCATCAGTGGCTCCGAAGGGACCTCCGGTAATGAGCAGTTCTTC. Residues: CAISGSEGTSGNEQFF.

The J gene is TRBJ2-1, the V gene TRBV7-9; D call uncertain. V was trimmed by 1 base and J by 0 bases, leaving 7 bases between them. Germline V gives CDR1 SEHNR, CDR2 FQNEAQ (reference sequence). The CDR3 extends over 15 amino acids. Written as DNA, the CDR3 is TGTGCCAGCAGCTTAGTCGTTCGCTCCTACAATGAGCAGTTCTTC. This gives the protein CASSLVVRSYNEQFF.

The chain employs TRBV13 and TRBJ2-3; the match to TRBD1 covers 10 bases. V lost 8 bases to trimming and J lost 1 base; unmatched junction nucleotides: 18. Per germline, CDR1 PRHDT and CDR2 FYEKMQ (reference sequence). The CDR3 covers 19 residues. The CDR3 here is CASAPTPGQGVFGTDTQYF. In DNA, the CDR3 is TGTGCCAGCGCCCCTACCCCCGGACAGGGGGTCTTCGGCACAGATACGCAGTATTTT. Using reference TRBV13 and TRBJ2-3 for the parts outside the CDR3, the full variable domain is AAGVIQSPRHLIKEKRETATLKCYPIPRHDTVYWYQQGPGQDPQFLISFYEKMQSDKGSIPDRFSAQQFSDYHSELNMSSLELGDSALYFCASAPTPGQGVFGTDTQYFGPGTRLTVL.

This chain links TRBV21-1 with TRBJ2-7; TRBD2, the table's D call, lacks a check against the DNA. TRBV21-1 is a pseudogene. This CDR3 spans 17 amino acids. The DNA for the CDR3 is TGTGCCAGCAGCAAAGTTAGTCTAGCGGGATGCTCCTACGAGCAGTACTTC. Amino acid sequence: CASSKVSLAGCSYEQYF.

The chain employs TRBV19 and TRBJ2-5; 7 bases align to TRBD1. The CDR3 loop spans 15 amino acids. The germline V gene encodes CDR1 LNHDA and CDR2 SQIVND (reference sequence). The V segment lost 3 bases and the J segment 5 bases; nucleotides outside the gene matches: 9. CDR3: CASSMATGFMETQYF. CDR3 bases: TGTGCCAGTAGTATGGCGACAGGGTTTATGGAGACCCAGTACTTC.

The chain couples TRBV28 to TRBJ1-2; TRBD1 might be the D (5 bases). The CDR3 totals 14 residues. Trimming stripped 3 bases from V and 7 bases from J, with 15 bases between. CDR1 MDHEN and CDR2 SYDVKM come from the germline V gene. The CDR3 DNA reads TGTGCCAGCAGTTTGGGGGGGGATTCAGTTGGCTACACCTTC. It specifies CASSLGGDSVGYTF.

The V and J genes are TRBV7-9 and TRBJ2-2; no definite D call. This CDR3 contains 14 residues. Germline V lookup: CDR1 SEHNR, CDR2 FQNEAQ (reference sequence). V lost 5 bases and J lost 6, with 13 bases in between. In DNA, the CDR3 is TGTGCCAGCAGCCCTTTTGACATCGCCGGGGAGCTGTTTTTT. Amino acids: CASSPFDIAGELFF.

The V and J genes are TRBV28 and TRBJ2-1; no clear D. V gave up 5 bases and J gave up 1 base, with 12 bases separating them. The germline V gene encodes CDR1 MDHEN and CDR2 SYDVKM. CDR3 length: 15 amino acids. The CDR3 loop reads CASSHKDPSYNEQFF. The CDR3 bases are TGTGCCAGCAGTCACAAGGACCCTTCCTACAATGAGCAGTTCTTC.

On this clone: The junction does not match germline at one end; this may be a read error. J is TRBJ2-7 and V is TRBV29-1; a possible D gene is TRBD2 (6 bases). Germline CDR1 is SQVTM and CDR2 is ANQGSEA. This CDR3 has 15 residues. This CDR3 reads CSAEDLRGIAYEQYF. CDR3 DNA: TGCAGCGCTGAAGATCTTCGGGGGATCGCCTACGAGCAGTACTTC.

V gene TRBV15 combines with J gene TRBJ1-1, with TRBD1 matching 7 bases. This CDR3 has 13 residues. J lost 5 bases, V lost 7 bases, and 7 bases had no gene match. Germline V lookup: CDR1 LNHNV, CDR2 YYDKDF (reference sequence). CDR3 bases: TGTGCCACCAAGAACAGGGGTGGAACTGAAGCTTTCTTT. The encoded protein is CATKNRGGTEAFF.